The subject of this entry is one TCR beta chain. Its antigen is undetermined. The sample is drawn from a study of T cell responses to AZD1222 COVID-19 vaccine. The overall study: Analysis merged second doses at about 4 or about 12 weeks.

CDR3 length: 14 amino acids. Trimming cost V 8 bases and J 1 base; bases outside gene matches: 8. The V gene's germline CDR1 is MDHEN and CDR2 SYDVKM. Libraries were prepared by immunoSEQ multiplex PCR; TCRdb keeps only in-frame clonotypes and omits some of them. Counted here are about 110,000 clones, more than 75% occurring once; the ten biggest clones make up 9.1%. General study points: White British people made up most donors, females outnumbered males, and clonal diversity was possibly underestimated. Mapped onto spike, vaccine-associated CD4 TCRs spanned it and were dominant at 160-218 and 743-854. Baseline seropositivity occurred in only 5 to 7 AZD1222 recipients.

The chain joins TRBV28 to TRBJ2-7, with TRBD1 identical over 7 bases. This receptor was taken from an adult in good health. The sequenced sample was peripheral blood, obtained on day 0 of AZD1222 vaccination. For the CDR3, the DNA is TGTGCCAGCCATGACAGGGTCTTTTCCTACGAGCAGTACTTC. Translation gives CASHDRVFSYEQYF.